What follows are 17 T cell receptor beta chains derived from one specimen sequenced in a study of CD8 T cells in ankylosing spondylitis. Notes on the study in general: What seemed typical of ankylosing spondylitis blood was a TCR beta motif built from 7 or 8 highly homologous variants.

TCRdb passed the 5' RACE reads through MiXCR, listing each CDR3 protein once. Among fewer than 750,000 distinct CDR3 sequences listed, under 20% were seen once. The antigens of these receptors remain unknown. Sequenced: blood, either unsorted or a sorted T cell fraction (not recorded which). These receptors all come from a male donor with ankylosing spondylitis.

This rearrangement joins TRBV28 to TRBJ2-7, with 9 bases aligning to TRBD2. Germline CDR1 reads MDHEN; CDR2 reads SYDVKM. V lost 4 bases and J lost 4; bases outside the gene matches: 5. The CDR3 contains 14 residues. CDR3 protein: CASSYSGSRYEQYF. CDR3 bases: TGTGCCAGCAGTTATAGCGGGAGTCGGTACGAGCAGTACTTC.

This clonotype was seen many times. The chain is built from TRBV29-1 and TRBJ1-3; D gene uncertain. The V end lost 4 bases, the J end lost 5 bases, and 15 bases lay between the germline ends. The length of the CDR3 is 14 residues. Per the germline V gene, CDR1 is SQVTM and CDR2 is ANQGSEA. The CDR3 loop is CSVVEWNNRNTIYF. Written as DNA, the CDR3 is TGCAGCGTTGTAGAGTGGAACAATCGAAACACCATATATTTT.

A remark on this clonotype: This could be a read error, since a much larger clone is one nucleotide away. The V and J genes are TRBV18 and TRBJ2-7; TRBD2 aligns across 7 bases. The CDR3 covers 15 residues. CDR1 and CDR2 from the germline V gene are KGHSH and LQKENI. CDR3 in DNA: TGTGCCTGCTCGCAGGGAGGGCCCAGCTCCTACGAGCAGTACTTC. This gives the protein CACSQGGPSSYEQYF. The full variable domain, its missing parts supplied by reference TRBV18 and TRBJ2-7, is NAGVMQNPRHLVRRRGQEARLRCSPMKGHSHVYWYRQLPEEGLKFMVYLQKENIIDESGMPKERFSAEFPKEGPSILRIQQVVRGDSAAYFCACSQGGPSSYEQYFGPGTRLTVT.

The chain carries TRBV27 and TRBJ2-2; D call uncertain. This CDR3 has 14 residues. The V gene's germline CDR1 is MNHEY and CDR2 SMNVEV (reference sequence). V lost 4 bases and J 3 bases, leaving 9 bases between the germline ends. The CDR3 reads CASSWQRDTGELFF. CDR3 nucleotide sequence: TGTGCCAGCAGTTGGCAGCGAGACACCGGGGAGCTGTTTTTT.

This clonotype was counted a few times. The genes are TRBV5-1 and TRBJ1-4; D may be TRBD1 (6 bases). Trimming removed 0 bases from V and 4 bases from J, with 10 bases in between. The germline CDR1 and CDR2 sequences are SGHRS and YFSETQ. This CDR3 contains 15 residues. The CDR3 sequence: CASSLAGGYNEKLFF. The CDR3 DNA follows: TGCGCCAGCAGCTTGGCGGGGGGCTATAATGAAAAACTGTTTTTT.

DNA of the CDR3: TGCGCCAGCAGCTGGGGGAACTCCTACAATGAGCAGTTCTTC. This encodes CASSWGNSYNEQFF. This sequence joins TRBV5-1 and TRBJ2-1; tentatively, D is TRBD1 or TRBD2 (5 bases each). This CDR3 comprises 14 residues. Trimming took 3 bases from V and 0 from J, leaving 7 bases between them. The germline V gene encodes CDR1 SGHRS and CDR2 YFSETQ.

The CDR3 reads CASSKRVRYSNYGYTF. The CDR3 DNA reads TGTGCCAGCAGCAAGAGGGTTCGCTATTCGAACTATGGCTACACCTTC. The chain carries TRBV7-2 and TRBJ1-2; no clear D. From germline, CDR1 is SGHTA and CDR2 FQGNSA. Trimming took off 5 bases at V and 2 bases at J, with 18 bases between the two ends. The CDR3 sequence is 16 residues long.

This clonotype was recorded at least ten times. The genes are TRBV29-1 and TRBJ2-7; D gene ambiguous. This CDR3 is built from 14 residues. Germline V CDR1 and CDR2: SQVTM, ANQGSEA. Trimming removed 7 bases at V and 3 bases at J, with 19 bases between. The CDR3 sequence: CSAGDAQPLYEQYF. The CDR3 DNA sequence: TGCAGCGCTGGCGATGCGCAGCCCCTCTACGAGCAGTACTTC.

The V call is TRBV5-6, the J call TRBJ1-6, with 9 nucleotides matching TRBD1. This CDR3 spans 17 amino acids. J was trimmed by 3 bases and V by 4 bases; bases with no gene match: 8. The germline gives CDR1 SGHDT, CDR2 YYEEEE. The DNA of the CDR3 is TGTGCCAGCAGCCGCAGTCGGGACAGGGTCTATAATTCACCCCTCCACTTT. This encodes CASSRSRDRVYNSPLHF. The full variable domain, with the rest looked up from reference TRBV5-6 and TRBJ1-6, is DAGVTQSPTHLIKTRGQQVTLRCSPKSGHDTVSWYQQALGQGPQFIFQYYEEEERQRGNFPDRFSGHQFPNYSSELNVNALLLGDSALYLCASSRSRDRVYNSPLHFGNGTRLTVT.

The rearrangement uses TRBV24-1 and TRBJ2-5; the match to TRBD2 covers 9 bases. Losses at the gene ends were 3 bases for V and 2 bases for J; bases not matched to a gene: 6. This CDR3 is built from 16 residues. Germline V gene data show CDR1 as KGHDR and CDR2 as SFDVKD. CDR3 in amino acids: CATSDATSGVQETQYF. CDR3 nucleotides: TGTGCCACCAGTGATGCGACTAGCGGCGTTCAAGAGACCCAGTACTTC.

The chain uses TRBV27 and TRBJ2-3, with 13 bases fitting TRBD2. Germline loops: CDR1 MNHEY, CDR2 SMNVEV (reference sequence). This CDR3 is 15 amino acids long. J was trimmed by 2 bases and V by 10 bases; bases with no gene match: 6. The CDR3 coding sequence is TGTGCCACCTCGACTAGCGGGAGGCTCACAGATACGCAGTATTTT. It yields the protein CATSTSGRLTDTQYF.

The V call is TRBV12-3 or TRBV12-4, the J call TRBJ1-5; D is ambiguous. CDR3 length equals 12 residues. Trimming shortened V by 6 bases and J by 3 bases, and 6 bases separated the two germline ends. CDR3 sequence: CASSMVNQPQHF. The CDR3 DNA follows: TGTGCCAGCAGCATGGTCAATCAGCCCCAGCATTTT.

The CDR3 loop reads CAWGGQVAKQFF. The CDR3 nucleotides read TGTGCCTGGGGGGGACAAGTAGCGAAGCAGTTCTTC. V usage is TRBV30 and J usage is TRBJ2-1, with a possible D match to TRBD1 (6 bases). The CDR3 contains 12 residues. Germline CDR1 and CDR2: GTSNPN and SVGIG (reference sequence). Trimming stripped 5 bases from V and 11 bases from J, with 16 bases between.

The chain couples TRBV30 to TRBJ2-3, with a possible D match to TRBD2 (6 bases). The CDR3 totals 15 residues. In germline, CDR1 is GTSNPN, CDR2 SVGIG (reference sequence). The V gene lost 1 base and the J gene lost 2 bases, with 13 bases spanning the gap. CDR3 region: CAWSAGAGITDTQYF. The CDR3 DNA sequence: TGTGCCTGGAGTGCGGGCGCGGGGATCACAGATACGCAGTATTTT.

The CDR3 DNA reads TGTGCCTGGGGGTTAGAAGATACGCAGTATTTT. This gives the protein CAWGLEDTQYF. The V gene is TRBV30, the J gene TRBJ2-3; D is ambiguous. Germline CDR1 GTSNPN, CDR2 SVGIG (reference sequence). The CDR3 extends over 11 amino acids. Trimming took off 5 bases at V and 5 bases at J, with 8 bases between the two ends.

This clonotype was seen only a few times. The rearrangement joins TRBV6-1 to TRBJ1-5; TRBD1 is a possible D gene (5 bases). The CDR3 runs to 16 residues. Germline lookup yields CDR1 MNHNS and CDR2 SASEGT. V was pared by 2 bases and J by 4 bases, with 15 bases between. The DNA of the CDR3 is TGTGCCAGCAGTGAATTCTCCGGGACGGGGAATCAGCCCCAGCATTTT. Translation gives CASSEFSGTGNQPQHF.

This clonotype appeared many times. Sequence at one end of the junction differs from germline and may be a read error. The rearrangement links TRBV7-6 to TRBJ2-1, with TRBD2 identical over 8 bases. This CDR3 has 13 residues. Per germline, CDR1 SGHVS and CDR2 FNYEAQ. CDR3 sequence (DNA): TGTGCCAGCAGTTTAGCGGGGAGGGGGGAGCAGTTCTTC. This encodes CASSLAGRGEQFF.